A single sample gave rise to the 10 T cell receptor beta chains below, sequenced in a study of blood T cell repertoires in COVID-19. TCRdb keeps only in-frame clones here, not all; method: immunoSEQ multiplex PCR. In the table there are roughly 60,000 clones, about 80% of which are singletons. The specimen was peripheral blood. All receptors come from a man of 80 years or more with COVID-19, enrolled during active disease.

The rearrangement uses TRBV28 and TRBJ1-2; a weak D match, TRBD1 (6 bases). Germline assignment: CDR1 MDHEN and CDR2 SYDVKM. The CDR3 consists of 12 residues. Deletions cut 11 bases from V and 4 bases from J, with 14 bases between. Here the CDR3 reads CAAGGAGYGYTF. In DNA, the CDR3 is TGTGCCGCGGGGGGGGCAGGCTATGGCTACACCTTC.

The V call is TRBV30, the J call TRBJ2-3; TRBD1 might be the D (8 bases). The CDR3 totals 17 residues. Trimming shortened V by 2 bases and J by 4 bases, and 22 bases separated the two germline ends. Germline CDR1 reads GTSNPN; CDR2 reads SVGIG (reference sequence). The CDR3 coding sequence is TGTGCCTGGAGTCGATCGGACAGGGAGGGATACGCAGATACGCAGTATTTT. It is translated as CAWSRSDREGYADTQYF.

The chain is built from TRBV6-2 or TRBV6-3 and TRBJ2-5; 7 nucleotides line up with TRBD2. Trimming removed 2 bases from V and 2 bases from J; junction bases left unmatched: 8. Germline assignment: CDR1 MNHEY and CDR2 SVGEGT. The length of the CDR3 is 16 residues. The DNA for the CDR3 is TGTGCCAGCAGTTACCCTCGGGGGGTGGCACAAGAGACCCAGTACTTC. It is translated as CASSYPRGVAQETQYF.

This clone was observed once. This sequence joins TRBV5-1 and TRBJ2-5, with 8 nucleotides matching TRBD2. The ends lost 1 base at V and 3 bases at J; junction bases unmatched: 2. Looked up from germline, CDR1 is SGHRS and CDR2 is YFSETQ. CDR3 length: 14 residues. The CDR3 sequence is CASSLRTSKETQYF. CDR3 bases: TGCGCCAGCAGCTTGAGGACTAGCAAAGAGACCCAGTACTTC.

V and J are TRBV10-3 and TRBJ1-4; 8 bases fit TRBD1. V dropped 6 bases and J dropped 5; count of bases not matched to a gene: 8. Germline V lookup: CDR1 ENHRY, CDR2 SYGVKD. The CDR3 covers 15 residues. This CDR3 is CAISYRQGSNEKLFF. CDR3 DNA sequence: TGTGCCATCAGCTACCGACAGGGGTCCAATGAAAAACTGTTTTTT.

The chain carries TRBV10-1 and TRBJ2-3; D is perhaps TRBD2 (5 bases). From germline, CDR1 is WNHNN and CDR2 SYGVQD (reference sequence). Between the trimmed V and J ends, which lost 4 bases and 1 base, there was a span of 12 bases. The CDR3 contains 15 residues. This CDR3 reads CASSAYGKGTDTQYF. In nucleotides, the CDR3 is TGCGCCAGCAGTGCGTACGGGAAGGGCACAGATACGCAGTATTTT.

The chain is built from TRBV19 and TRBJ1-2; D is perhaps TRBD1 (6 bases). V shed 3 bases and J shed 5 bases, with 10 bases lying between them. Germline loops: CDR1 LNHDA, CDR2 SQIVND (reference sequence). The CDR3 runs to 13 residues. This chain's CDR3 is CASSMGARYGYTF. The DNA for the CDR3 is TGTGCCAGTAGTATGGGGGCTCGGTATGGCTACACCTTC.

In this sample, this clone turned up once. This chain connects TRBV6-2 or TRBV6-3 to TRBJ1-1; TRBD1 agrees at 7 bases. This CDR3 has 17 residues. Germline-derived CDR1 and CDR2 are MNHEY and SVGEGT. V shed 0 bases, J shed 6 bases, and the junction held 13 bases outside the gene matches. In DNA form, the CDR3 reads TGTGCCAGCAGTTACTCAGGGGGCGCAAGTCGGGGGCCTGAAGCTTTCTTT. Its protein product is CASSYSGGASRGPEAFF.

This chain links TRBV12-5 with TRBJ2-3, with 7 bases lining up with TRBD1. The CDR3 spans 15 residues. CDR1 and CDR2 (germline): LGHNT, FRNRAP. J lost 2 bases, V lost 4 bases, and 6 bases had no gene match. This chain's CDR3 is CASGSGQAITDTQYF. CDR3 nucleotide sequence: TGTGCTAGTGGTTCTGGACAGGCTATCACAGATACGCAGTATTTT.

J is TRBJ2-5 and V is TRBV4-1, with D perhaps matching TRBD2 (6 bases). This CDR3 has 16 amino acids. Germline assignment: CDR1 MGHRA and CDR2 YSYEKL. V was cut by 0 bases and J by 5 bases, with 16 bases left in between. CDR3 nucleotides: TGCGCCAGCAGCCAAGATCGCGGGGCAGGCGGGGAGACCCAGTACTTC. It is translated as CASSQDRGAGGETQYF.